The source of this T cell receptor beta chain is a study of technical replicates of blood from a few donors (dated by TCRdb to about 2017). Library construction relied on the immunoSEQ multiplex PCR assay. In TCRdb, the immuneACCESS table is reduced to in-frame sequences with V and J assigned. These tables do not hold every clone; where another copy was compared, an unresolved V gene accounts for under half, and the others remain unexplained. This sample is represented by some 67,000 clones; about 98% of them were singletons. Under 0.2% of the sample belongs to the ten largest clones. Notes on this clone: No antigen is known for it. Per-nucleotide qualities are absent, and no much larger clonotype sits a single base away.

Per the germline V gene, MNHEY is the CDR1 and SVGAGI is the CDR2. The CDR3 measures 15 amino acids from cysteine to phenylalanine. Of all the DNA, just the CDR3 is kept, 45 bases in frame from base 1. The germline ends are 14 bases apart after V is trimmed by 0 bases and J by 6 bases. The source material was T cells isolated from PBMCs. The receptor comes from a human donor in good health. The rearranged segments are TRBV6-5 and TRBJ1-1, with no confidently assigned D gene. Here is the DNA: TGTGCCAGCAGTTACTCGCGTTATCGGGAGGCTGAAGCTTTCTTT. Its protein is CASSYSRYREAEAFF.